This TCR beta chain was captured in a study of beta chain features in type 1 diabetes. A word on this clone: Antigen unknown.

Study-level findings and limits: Compared with healthy donors, patients appeared to share more similar naive, central memory and regulatory TCRB repertoires.

Germline CDR1 is MGHRA and CDR2 is YSYEKL. V lost 0 bases and J 2 bases, leaving 10 bases between the germline ends. CDR3 length: 15 amino acids. The authors reverse transcribed all of the isolated RNA, so sequencing captured expressed TCRB transcripts. The data were produced by immunoSEQ multiplex PCR, yet TCRdb's version contains in-frame clones alone and is incomplete. The sample shows 680,000 or so clones, 15% to 19% of them seen only once. This chain connects TRBV4-1 to TRBJ2-5, with unresolved D. Sequenced material: naive CD4+ T cells from blood. The TCR originated in a man younger than 35 in good health. The CDR3 DNA is TGCGCCAGCAGCCAAGATCAAGTAAGACAAGAGACCCAGTACTTC. This codes for CASSQDQVRQETQYF.